The 23 T cell receptor beta chains below all came from one sample that was sequenced in a study of blood T cells in healthy people across ages. With a J-beta primer mix and a sample-barcoded 5' primer, a second PCR ran roughly 6 to 11 cycles. TCRdb analysed the 5' RACE reads with MiXCR anew, one entry per CDR3 protein. The sample yields 1.5 million to 2 million distinct CDR3 sequences, roughly 27% seen once. The specimen sequenced was blood. The receptors derive from a woman between 25 and 40 years old in good health.

To note about this clonotype: A read error likely explains this, since a far larger clone differs by one base. The chain recombines TRBV3-1 with TRBJ2-1, with D unresolved. Germline V gene data show CDR1 as LGHDT and CDR2 as YNNKEL (reference sequence). The CDR3 totals 11 residues. The CDR3 reads CASSQSNEPFF. The CDR3 DNA sequence: TGTGCCAGCAGCCAGAGCAATGAGCCGTTCTTC.

This chain uses TRBV6-1 with TRBJ2-2; 7 bases align to TRBD1. Germline CDR1 MNHNS, CDR2 SASEGT. The CDR3 loop spans 14 amino acids. With V trimmed by 11 bases and J by 6 bases, 12 bases remained unmatched. CDR3 protein: CAYTRDSHAGELFF. The CDR3 DNA reads as TGTGCCTACACCCGGGACAGCCACGCCGGGGAGCTGTTTTTT.

The chain is built from TRBV30 and TRBJ1-5; D unresolved. The V gene's germline CDR1 is GTSNPN and CDR2 SVGIG (reference sequence). This CDR3 is 13 amino acids long. V lost 2 bases to trimming and J lost 0 bases, with 5 bases between them. As DNA, the CDR3 is TGTGCCTGGAGTTCCGATAGCAATCAGCCCCAGCATTTT. Encoded protein: CAWSSDSNQPQHF.

V and J are TRBV12-3 or TRBV12-4 and TRBJ1-4; 10 positions agree with TRBD1. This CDR3 is 17 amino acids long. The V and J ends lost 6 bases and 8 bases, in that order; junction bases with no gene match: 15. CDR3 nucleotide sequence: TGTGCCAGCAGGGTGTCCAGGACAGGGGGTACTGCGGAAAAACTGTTTTTT. It is translated as CASRVSRTGGTAEKLFF.

This clonotype was observed a few times. CDR3 sequence (DNA): TGTGCCAGCAGTCGAAGACAGGGGTCCATGAACACTGAAGCTTTCTTT. Amino acids: CASSRRQGSMNTEAFF. V is TRBV12-3 or TRBV12-4 and J is TRBJ1-1; 8 bases map to TRBD1. After removal of 5 bases from V and 0 bases from J, the junction contained 8 bases not matched to a gene. The CDR3 extends over 16 amino acids.

This clonotype was seen a single time. Given a much more abundant clone one base away, this may be a read error. This chain joins TRBV25-1 and TRBJ2-1; D gene unclear. Germline V gene lookup returns CDR1 MGHDK and CDR2 SYGVNS. Trimming shortened V by 4 bases and J by 13 bases, and 20 bases separated the two germline ends. This CDR3 has 14 amino acids. CDR3 in DNA: TGTGCCAGCAGTGGTTCGACGGAGCTAGAGACCCAGTTCTTC. Its protein is CASSGSTELETQFF.

The chain combines TRBV19 with TRBJ2-7; no clear D. The length of the CDR3 is 15 residues. Trimming pared 7 bases from V and 0 bases from J, leaving 16 bases between. The germline gives CDR1 LNHDA, CDR2 SQIVND (reference sequence). CDR3 region: CASTPTDASSYEQYF. CDR3 nucleotides: TGTGCCAGTACCCCGACGGACGCGAGCTCCTACGAGCAGTACTTC.

This clonotype was picked up a small number of times. This chain connects TRBV7-2 to TRBJ2-7; TRBD2 matches 10 bases. V shed 1 base and J 4 bases; nucleotides not matched to a gene: 10. The germline gives CDR1 SGHTA, CDR2 FQGNSA. The CDR3 is 17 residues long. The CDR3, as DNA: TGTGCCAGCAGCTTAGTTTCTAGCGGGAGTGTGCGGTACGAGCAGTACTTC. This translates into CASSLVSSGSVRYEQYF.

This clonotype has a handful of counts. The genes are TRBV5-1 and TRBJ2-5; the match to TRBD2 covers 7 bases. The J segment lost 5 bases and the V segment lost 3 bases, leaving 13 bases of the junction unmatched. The V gene's germline CDR1 is SGHRS and CDR2 YFSETQ. The CDR3 has 16 amino acids. The DNA of the CDR3 is TGCGCCAGCAGCTCCCTCTCCCGGGGGGTAGTGGAGACCCAGTACTTC. This codes for CASSSLSRGVVETQYF.

V usage is TRBV24-1 and J usage is TRBJ2-7; 9 bases match TRBD1. V was clipped by 3 bases and J by 7 bases; unmatched bases: 15. The CDR3 spans 17 residues. Germline V lookup: CDR1 KGHDR, CDR2 SFDVKD. The CDR3 nucleotides read TGTGCCACCAGTGATCCCCGGACAGGGGCGACTTACAATGAGCAGTACTTC. This translates into CATSDPRTGATYNEQYF.

Only a few counts were recorded for this clonotype. V usage is TRBV5-1 and J usage is TRBJ2-5, with 12 bases lining up with TRBD2. Germline CDR1 is SGHRS and CDR2 is YFSETQ. The CDR3 totals 17 residues. V shed 3 bases, J shed 6 bases, and the junction held 12 bases outside the gene matches. CDR3 nucleotide sequence: TGCGCCAGCAGCTCCGCCGGAGCTAGCGGGAGGGGGAAGACCCAGTACTTC. Its translation: CASSSAGASGRGKTQYF.

In this sample, this clonotype turned up a few times. In nucleotides, the CDR3 is TGTGCCAGCAGTCCTCAGGGGGCGATTAGTCAGCCCCAGCATTTT. This sequence encodes CASSPQGAISQPQHF. The rearrangement links TRBV12-3 or TRBV12-4 to TRBJ1-5; 8 positions match TRBD1. This CDR3 contains 15 residues. V was clipped by 5 bases and J by 6 bases; unmatched bases: 9.

The chain is built from TRBV7-2 and TRBJ2-4; D is perhaps TRBD2 (5 bases). The CDR3 runs 13 residues. The germline gives CDR1 SGHTA, CDR2 FQGNSA. Trimming cost V 3 bases and J 9 bases, with 12 bases left between them. The CDR3: CASSFISEGIQYF. Written as DNA, the CDR3 is TGTGCCAGCAGCTTTATTAGCGAGGGCATTCAGTACTTC.

This chain connects TRBV20-1 to TRBJ2-3, with 10 positions matching TRBD2. V was pared by 5 bases and J by 1 base, with 6 bases of the junction left unmatched. This CDR3 spans 15 amino acids. Germline CDR1 DFQATT, CDR2 SNEGSKA (reference sequence). This CDR3 reads CSAERAGGGTDTQYF. The CDR3 nucleotides read TGCAGTGCTGAAAGAGCGGGAGGGGGCACAGATACGCAGTATTTT.

This chain links TRBV20-1 with TRBJ1-2; D is possibly TRBD1 (6 bases). CDR3 length: 14 amino acids. V was trimmed by 2 bases and J by 6 bases, leaving 16 bases between them. Germline assignment: CDR1 DFQATT and CDR2 SNEGSKA (reference sequence). CDR3 in DNA: TGCAGTGCTAGAACCCCAGACAGGACGAATGGCTACACCTTC. The encoded protein is CSARTPDRTNGYTF.

The rearrangement links TRBV5-1 to TRBJ2-2; a weak D match, TRBD2 (7 bases). This CDR3 contains 15 residues. V lost 1 base and J lost 4, with 11 bases in between. Germline V CDR1 and CDR2: SGHRS, YFSETQ. The CDR3 protein is CASSLYAGATGELFF. CDR3 sequence (DNA): TGCGCCAGCAGCTTGTATGCGGGGGCCACCGGGGAGCTGTTTTTT.

A note on this clonotype: One end of the junction does not line up with germline, which may come from a read error. This chain uses TRBV18 with TRBJ2-3, with a tentative D call TRBD2 (5 bases). This CDR3 has 13 amino acids. Germline loops: CDR1 KGHSH, CDR2 LQKENI. CDR3 DNA: TGTGCCAGCTCACCACTTCGCCGGGATACGCTGTATTTT. Translating gives CASSPLRRDTLYF.

In this sample, this clonotype turned up a few times. The CDR3: CASSLPPRGYTF. The CDR3 DNA sequence: TGTGCCAGCAGTTTACCCCCTCGTGGCTACACCTTC. The chain has TRBV12-3 or TRBV12-4 and TRBJ1-2; D not certain. Trimming took 2 bases from V and 7 from J, leaving 8 bases between them. The CDR3 loop spans 12 amino acids.

Details on this clonotype: The CDR3 does not end in the conserved phenylalanine or tryptophan, so this is likely a read error. The genes are TRBV20-1 and TRBJ2-7, with D hard to call. Trimming removed 0 bases from V and 2 bases from J, with 14 bases in between. The CDR3 extends over 15 amino acids. Germline V lookup: CDR1 DFQATT, CDR2 SNEGSKA (reference sequence). In DNA form, the CDR3 reads TGCAGTGCTAGAGATAGTGAGACGGCCACCTACGAGCAGTACTTA. Protein product: CSARDSETATYEQYL.

This clonotype came up a few times. V and J are TRBV4-3 and TRBJ2-4; TRBD1 might be the D (6 bases). The V gene lost 5 bases and the J gene lost 3 bases, with 17 bases spanning the gap. Germline V gene sequence: CDR1 LGHNA, CDR2 YSLEER. This CDR3 contains 16 residues. For the CDR3, the DNA is TGCGCCAGCAGCTCCACAGGCTTAGGGGGCAAAAACATTCAGTACTTC. It specifies CASSSTGLGGKNIQYF.

CDR3 region: CASKQPGLAGSEQFF. Written as DNA, the CDR3 is TGTGCCAGTAAGCAACCGGGACTAGCGGGGAGTGAGCAGTTCTTC. The chain carries TRBV7-9 and TRBJ2-1; TRBD2 matches 13 bases. V lost 9 bases to trimming and J lost 9 bases; unmatched junction nucleotides: 11. CDR1 is SEHNR and CDR2 is FQNEAQ in the germline V gene (reference sequence). This CDR3 has 15 residues.

In its sample, this clonotype was seen many times. The rearrangement joins TRBV18 to TRBJ1-1; D is undetermined. CDR3 length: 12 amino acids. Germline values: CDR1 KGHSH, CDR2 LQKENI. Trimming took off 8 bases at V and 1 base at J, with 8 bases between the two ends. This CDR3 is CASSPRNTEAFF. The CDR3 coding sequence is TGTGCCAGCAGTCCTAGGAACACTGAAGCTTTCTTT.

This clonotype was observed many times. The chain recombines TRBV29-1 with TRBJ1-2, with 7 bases matching TRBD1. This CDR3 is 13 amino acids long. CDR1 is SQVTM and CDR2 is ANQGSEA in the germline V gene. The ends lost 5 bases at V and 0 bases at J; junction bases unmatched: 3. CDR3 loop: CSVTGTANYGYTF. The CDR3 DNA reads TGCAGCGTTACCGGGACAGCTAACTATGGCTACACCTTC. The entire variable domain, with the rest obtained from reference TRBV29-1 and TRBJ1-2, is as follows: SAVISQKPSRDICQRGTSLTIQCQVDSQVTMMFWYRQQPGQSLTLIATANQGSEATYESGFVIDKFPISRPNLTFSTLTVSNMSPEDSSIYLCSVTGTANYGYTFGSGTRLTVV.